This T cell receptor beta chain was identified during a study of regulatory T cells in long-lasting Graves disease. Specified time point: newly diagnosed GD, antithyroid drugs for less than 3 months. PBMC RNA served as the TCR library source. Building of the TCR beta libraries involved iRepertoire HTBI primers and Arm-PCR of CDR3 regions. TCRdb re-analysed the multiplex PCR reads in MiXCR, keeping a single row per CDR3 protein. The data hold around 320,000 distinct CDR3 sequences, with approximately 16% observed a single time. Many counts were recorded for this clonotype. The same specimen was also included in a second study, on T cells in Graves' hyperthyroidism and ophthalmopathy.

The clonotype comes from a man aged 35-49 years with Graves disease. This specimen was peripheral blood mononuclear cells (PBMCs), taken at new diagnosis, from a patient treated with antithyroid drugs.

The CDR3 protein is CASSPGITDTQYF. CDR3 in DNA: TGTGCCAGCTCACCAGGGATCACAGATACGCAGTATTTT. The V gene is TRBV18, the J gene TRBJ2-3, with D unclear. This CDR3 contains 13 residues. CDR1 and CDR2 (germline): KGHSH, LQKENI. Deletions cut 2 bases from V and 2 bases from J, with 5 bases between.